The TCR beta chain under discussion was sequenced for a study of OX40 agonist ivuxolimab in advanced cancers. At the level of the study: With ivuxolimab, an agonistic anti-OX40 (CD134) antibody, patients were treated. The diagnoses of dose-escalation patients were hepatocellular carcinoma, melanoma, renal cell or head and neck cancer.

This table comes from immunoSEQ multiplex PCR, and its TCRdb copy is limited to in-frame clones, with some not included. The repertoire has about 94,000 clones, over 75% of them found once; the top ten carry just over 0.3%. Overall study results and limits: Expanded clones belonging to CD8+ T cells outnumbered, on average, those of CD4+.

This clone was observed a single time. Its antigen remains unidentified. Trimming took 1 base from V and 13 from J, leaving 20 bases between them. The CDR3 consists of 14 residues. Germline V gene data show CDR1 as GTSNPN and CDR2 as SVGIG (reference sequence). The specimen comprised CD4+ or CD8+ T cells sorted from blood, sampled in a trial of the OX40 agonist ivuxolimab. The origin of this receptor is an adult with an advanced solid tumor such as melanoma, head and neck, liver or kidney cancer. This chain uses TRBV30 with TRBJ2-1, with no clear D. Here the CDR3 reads CAWSGALGSHFQFF. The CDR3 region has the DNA TGTGCCTGGAGTGGTGCTTTGGGATCACATTTCCAGTTCTTC.